This is a list of T cell receptor beta chains from one sample in a study of T cells after posttransplantation cyclophosphamide. Assay used: immunoSEQ multiplex PCR; TCRdb lists only in-frame clones, some missing. The sample presents about 14,000 clones, none singletons. Sample: PBMCs, taken 1,000 to 1,200 days after allogeneic stem cell transplant with posttransplant cyclophosphamide. All receptors derive from a female patient aged 40-50 years who received an allogeneic stem cell transplant from a related donor, was CMV-positive, and had no GVHD. The T cells may partly be graft donor cells. The CDR3 runs from the conserved cysteine through the conserved F or W. A D gene is named only where the DNA matches it firmly. Some rows have no size entry. The others give once, few or many, or a class for an expanded clone.

clone size: many; J gene: TRBJ1-3; D gene: .; CDR3 length: 15; V gene: TRBV19; CDR3 DNA: TGTGCCAGTAGTACCCCGGGAGAAGACGGAAACACCATATATTTT; CDR3 protein: CASSTPGEDGNTIYF
clone size: many; J gene: TRBJ2-5; D gene: TRBD2; CDR3 length: 16; V gene: TRBV5-6; CDR3 DNA: TGTGCCAGCAGCTTGGGGAGCGGGGTGAAACAAGAGACCCAGTACTTC; CDR3 protein: CASSLGSGVKQETQYF
clone size: many; J gene: TRBJ2-7; D gene: .; CDR3 length: 14; V gene: TRBV6-5; CDR3 DNA: TGTGCCAGCAGTTACGTATCTGGGCCCTACGAGCAGTACTTC; CDR3 protein: CASSYVSGPYEQYF
clone size: few; J gene: TRBJ1-1; D gene: .; CDR3 length: 14; V gene: TRBV18; CDR3 DNA: TGTGCCAGCTCACCAGCTGGGGCGGGGGGTGAAGCTTTCTTT; CDR3 protein: CASSPAGAGGEAFF
clone size: few; J gene: TRBJ2-3; D gene: TRBD2; CDR3 length: 16; V gene: TRBV29-1; CDR3 DNA: TGCAGCGTTGAAGGAACACTAGCGGGGGACACAGATACGCAGTATTTT; CDR3 protein: CSVEGTLAGDTDTQYF
clone size: .; J gene: TRBJ1-5; D gene: .; CDR3 length: 15; V gene: TRBV5-6; CDR3 DNA: TGTGCCAGCAGCTTGTACAGCTATAGCAATCAGCCCCAGCATTTT; CDR3 protein: CASSLYSYSNQPQHF
clone size: few; J gene: TRBJ1-6; D gene: .; CDR3 length: 14; V gene: TRBV5-1; CDR3 DNA: TGCGCCAGCAGCTTGGTGGAGTATAATTCACCCCTCCACTTT; CDR3 protein: CASSLVEYNSPLHF
clone size: many; J gene: TRBJ1-6; D gene: TRBD1; CDR3 length: 17; V gene: TRBV4-3; CDR3 DNA: TGCGCCAGCAGCCAAGTAGGCGGACAGGGATATAATTCACCCCTCCACTTT; CDR3 protein: CASSQVGGQGYNSPLHF
clone size: many; J gene: TRBJ2-3; D gene: .; CDR3 length: 15; V gene: TRBV18; CDR3 DNA: TGTGCCAGCTCTCAAGGACACACTAGCACAGATACGCAGTATTTT; CDR3 protein: CASSQGHTSTDTQYF
clone size: few; J gene: TRBJ1-2; D gene: TRBD1; CDR3 length: 14; V gene: TRBV5-4; CDR3 DNA: TGTGCCAGCAGCCAGGACAGGCTCCCTTATGGCTACACCTTC; CDR3 protein: CASSQDRLPYGYTF
clone size: few; J gene: TRBJ1-1; D gene: TRBD1; CDR3 length: 16; V gene: TRBV27; CDR3 DNA: TGTGCCAGCAGTTTAGTAACAGGGGGAGGTGGCACTGAAGCTTTCTTT; CDR3 protein: CASSLVTGGGGTEAFF
clone size: .; J gene: TRBJ2-7; D gene: .; CDR3 length: 13; V gene: TRBV11-3; CDR3 DNA: TGTGCCAGCAGCTTGGCCTTCTCCTACGAGCAGTACTTC; CDR3 protein: CASSLAFSYEQYF
clone size: many; J gene: TRBJ2-1; D gene: .; CDR3 length: 14; V gene: TRBV10-2; CDR3 DNA: TGCGCCAGCCGGGGGGCCGTACCCTACAATGAGCAGTTCTTC; CDR3 protein: CASRGAVPYNEQFF
clone size: many; J gene: TRBJ1-3; D gene: .; CDR3 length: 15; V gene: TRBV6-1; CDR3 DNA: TGTGCCAGCAGTGGAGGCCAAAGCTCTGGAAACACCATATATTTT; CDR3 protein: CASSGGQSSGNTIYF
clone size: many; J gene: TRBJ2-5; D gene: .; CDR3 length: 13; V gene: TRBV6-5; CDR3 DNA: TGTGCCAGCAGTACGGGACACCGAGAGACCCAGTACTTC; CDR3 protein: CASSTGHRETQYF
clone size: many; J gene: TRBJ2-4; D gene: TRBD2; CDR3 length: 13; V gene: TRBV6-5; CDR3 DNA: TGTGCCAGCACAACGGGGGGGCAAAACATTCAGTACTTC; CDR3 protein: CASTTGGQNIQYF
clone size: .; J gene: TRBJ2-7; D gene: TRBD1; CDR3 length: 16; V gene: TRBV5-4; CDR3 DNA: TGTGCCAGCAGCTCTGCCGGGGACAGGTGGGCCTACGAGCAGTACTTC; CDR3 protein: CASSSAGDRWAYEQYF
clone size: many; J gene: TRBJ1-5; D gene: .; CDR3 length: 17; V gene: TRBV7-9; CDR3 DNA: TGTGCCAGCAGCTTAGTAAGGTTCGGCAGGGAGGGACAGCCCCAGCATTTT; CDR3 protein: CASSLVRFGREGQPQHF
clone size: few; J gene: TRBJ1-1; D gene: .; CDR3 length: 13; V gene: TRBV10-1; CDR3 DNA: TGCGCCAGCAGTGTTAAGCGCGGTCATGAGGCTTTCTTT; CDR3 protein: CASSVKRGHEAFF
clone size: few; J gene: TRBJ1-1; D gene: TRBD1; CDR3 length: 14; V gene: TRBV5-1; CDR3 DNA: TGCGCCAGCAGCTTTGAGCCAGGGGGAACTGAAGCTTTCTTT; CDR3 protein: CASSFEPGGTEAFF
clone size: many; J gene: TRBJ1-2; D gene: TRBD1; CDR3 length: 16; V gene: TRBV4-1; CDR3 DNA: TGCGCCAGCAGCCAAGGAAAAGGGCGACAGGGTGATGGCTACACCTTC; CDR3 protein: CASSQGKGRQGDGYTF
clone size: many; J gene: TRBJ2-2; D gene: .; CDR3 length: 12; V gene: TRBV7-2; CDR3 DNA: TGTGCCAGCAGCCGAGAGTGGGGGGAGCTGTTTTTT; CDR3 protein: CASSREWGELFF
clone size: many; J gene: TRBJ1-3; D gene: .; CDR3 length: 16; V gene: TRBV7-9; CDR3 DNA: TGTGCCAGCAGCCCCCCCGATCCCGCGGGTGGAAACACCATATATTTT; CDR3 protein: CASSPPDPAGGNTIYF
clone size: few; J gene: TRBJ1-6; D gene: .; CDR3 length: 15; V gene: TRBV6-5; CDR3 DNA: TGTGCCAGCGGCGAGGGCGGGGAAGGCAATTCACCCCTCCACTTT; CDR3 protein: CASGEGGEGNSPLHF
clone size: many; J gene: TRBJ2-7; D gene: TRBD2; CDR3 length: 14; V gene: TRBV13; CDR3 DNA: TGTGCCAGCAGCTCGGGCCTCGGGGGGTACGAGCAGTACTTC; CDR3 protein: CASSSGLGGYEQYF
clone size: few; J gene: TRBJ1-1; D gene: .; CDR3 length: 15; V gene: TRBV4-1; CDR3 DNA: TGCGCCAGCAGCCCCCTCTTGGGGTCGGACGGGGGAGCTTTCTTT; CDR3 protein: CASSPLLGSDGGAFF
clone size: many; J gene: TRBJ1-3; D gene: .; CDR3 length: 15; V gene: TRBV18; CDR3 DNA: TGTGCCAGCTCACCACGAGTAGACTCTGGAAACACCATATATTTT; CDR3 protein: CASSPRVDSGNTIYF
clone size: many; J gene: TRBJ2-7; D gene: .; CDR3 length: 15; V gene: TRBV28; CDR3 DNA: TGTGCCAGCAGTTTATACCGGGACTCTCCCTACGAGCAGTACTTC; CDR3 protein: CASSLYRDSPYEQYF
clone size: many; J gene: TRBJ2-6; D gene: TRBD1; CDR3 length: 17; V gene: TRBV18; CDR3 DNA: TGTGCCAGCTCACCCCGGGACAGTATCTCTGGGGCCAACGTCCTGACTTTC; CDR3 protein: CASSPRDSISGANVLTF
clone size: medium-sized; J gene: TRBJ1-1; D gene: .; CDR3 length: 12; V gene: TRBV10-2; CDR3 DNA: TGCGCCAGCAGTGAGTCGAGGACTGAAGCTTTCTTT; CDR3 protein: CASSESRTEAFF
clone size: many; J gene: TRBJ2-6; D gene: .; CDR3 length: 15; V gene: TRBV7-9; CDR3 DNA: TGTGCCAGCAGCCCACAGAGCTTTGGGGCCAACGTCCTGACTTTC; CDR3 protein: CASSPQSFGANVLTF
clone size: many; J gene: TRBJ2-4; D gene: .; CDR3 length: 13; V gene: TRBV7-9; CDR3 DNA: TGTGCCAGCAGCTTTAAGGGAGGAAACATTCAGTACTTC; CDR3 protein: CASSFKGGNIQYF
clone size: many; J gene: TRBJ2-7; D gene: .; CDR3 length: 15; V gene: TRBV4-2; CDR3 DNA: TGTGCCAGCAGCCAAGACCCTCGGGGGACCTACGAGCAGTACTTC; CDR3 protein: CASSQDPRGTYEQYF
clone size: few; J gene: TRBJ2-7; D gene: .; CDR3 length: 11; V gene: TRBV6-1; CDR3 DNA: TGTGCCAGCAGTGAATTCAACGAGCAGTACTTC; CDR3 protein: CASSEFNEQYF
clone size: many; J gene: TRBJ2-2; D gene: .; CDR3 length: 13; V gene: TRBV14; CDR3 DNA: TGTGCCAGCAGCCAAGTATCCACCGGGGAGCTGTTTTTT; CDR3 protein: CASSQVSTGELFF
clone size: many; J gene: TRBJ1-6; D gene: .; CDR3 length: 12; V gene: TRBV27; CDR3 DNA: TGTGCCAGCAGTTCCCGTTGGGGCGCCCTCCACTTT; CDR3 protein: CASSSRWGALHF
clone size: many; J gene: TRBJ2-3; D gene: .; CDR3 length: 13; V gene: TRBV5-1; CDR3 DNA: TGCGCCAGCAGCTTGATCGGGGCAGATACGCAGTATTTT; CDR3 protein: CASSLIGADTQYF
clone size: many; J gene: TRBJ1-1; D gene: .; CDR3 length: 13; V gene: TRBV15; CDR3 DNA: TGTGCCACCAGCAGAGAGGATAGGACAGCGGCTTTCTTT; CDR3 protein: CATSREDRTAAFF
clone size: many; J gene: TRBJ2-5; D gene: .; CDR3 length: 15; V gene: TRBV4-2; CDR3 DNA: TGTGCCAGCAGCCAAGAGGCGGCTACCCAAGAGACCCAGTACTTC; CDR3 protein: CASSQEAATQETQYF
clone size: .; J gene: TRBJ1-5; D gene: .; CDR3 length: 12; V gene: TRBV6-6; CDR3 DNA: TGTGCCAGCAGTCGGAGGAATCAGCCCCAGCATTTT; CDR3 protein: CASSRRNQPQHF
clone size: many; J gene: TRBJ2-1; D gene: .; CDR3 length: 16; V gene: TRBV4-3; CDR3 DNA: TGCGCCAGCAGCCAAGATCTCGGGGGATCGTACAATGAGCAGTTCTTC; CDR3 protein: CASSQDLGGSYNEQFF
clone size: many; J gene: TRBJ2-5; D gene: .; CDR3 length: 16; V gene: TRBV11-2; CDR3 DNA: TGTGCCAGCAGCTTGGATGGGGCAGGGTACCAAGAGACCCAGTACTTC; CDR3 protein: CASSLDGAGYQETQYF
clone size: many; J gene: TRBJ1-1; D gene: .; CDR3 length: 14; V gene: TRBV5-6; CDR3 DNA: TGTGCCAGCAGCTTGGACGCGGGGGTGGGTGAAGCTTTCTTT; CDR3 protein: CASSLDAGVGEAFF
clone size: many; J gene: TRBJ2-1; D gene: TRBD2; CDR3 length: 14; V gene: TRBV13; CDR3 DNA: TGTGCCAGCAGCTTAGCGGGGGGGAGCAATGAGCAGTTCTTC; CDR3 protein: CASSLAGGSNEQFF
clone size: many; J gene: TRBJ2-2; D gene: TRBD1; CDR3 length: 14; V gene: TRBV18; CDR3 DNA: TGTGCCAGCTCACGCGACAGGGGCACCGGGGAGCTGTTTTTT; CDR3 protein: CASSRDRGTGELFF
clone size: medium-sized; J gene: TRBJ2-2; D gene: .; CDR3 length: 14; V gene: TRBV6-4; CDR3 DNA: TGTGCCAGCAGTGACCAGTCCAACACCGGGGAGCTGTTTTTT; CDR3 protein: CASSDQSNTGELFF
clone size: .; J gene: TRBJ1-1; D gene: .; CDR3 length: 18; V gene: TRBV21-1; CDR3 DNA: TGTGCCAGCAGCAAAGTAGGTGGACAGGGACTTGGAAACACTGAAGCTTTCTTT; CDR3 protein: CASSKVGGQGLGNTEAFF
clone size: many; J gene: TRBJ2-1; D gene: TRBD2; CDR3 length: 15; V gene: TRBV5-1; CDR3 DNA: TGCGCCAGCAGAAAGTCGGCGGGGGGAAAGAATGAGCAGTTCTTC; CDR3 protein: CASRKSAGGKNEQFF
clone size: few; J gene: TRBJ1-5; D gene: TRBD1; CDR3 length: 15; V gene: TRBV5-8; CDR3 DNA: TGTGCCAGCAGCCCTCTCGGGACAGGCAATCAGCCCCAGCATTTT; CDR3 protein: CASSPLGTGNQPQHF
clone size: many; J gene: TRBJ2-7; D gene: TRBD1; CDR3 length: 16; V gene: TRBV25-1; CDR3 DNA: TGTGCCAGCAGTCCCTCCGGGACAGGGGGCAGGTACGAGCAGTACTTC; CDR3 protein: CASSPSGTGGRYEQYF
clone size: many; J gene: TRBJ1-3; D gene: .; CDR3 length: 13; V gene: TRBV6-5; CDR3 DNA: TGTGCCAGCAGGGGAGAACCTGGAAACACCATATATTTT; CDR3 protein: CASRGEPGNTIYF
clone size: many; J gene: TRBJ1-1; D gene: .; CDR3 length: 14; V gene: TRBV7-9; CDR3 DNA: TGTGCCAGCAGCCCAAGGGAGATGAACACTGAAGCTTTCTTT; CDR3 protein: CASSPREMNTEAFF
clone size: many; J gene: TRBJ1-1; D gene: TRBD1; CDR3 length: 15; V gene: TRBV19; CDR3 DNA: TGTGCCAGTAGTTATGACAGGGGGCTCAGTAGCGGAGCTTTCTTT; CDR3 protein: CASSYDRGLSSGAFF
clone size: many; J gene: TRBJ2-1; D gene: .; CDR3 length: 13; V gene: TRBV6-5; CDR3 DNA: TGTGCCAGCAGACGAGGGGGGGTGAAGGAGCAGTTCTTC; CDR3 protein: CASRRGGVKEQFF
clone size: many; J gene: TRBJ1-1; D gene: .; CDR3 length: 13; V gene: TRBV7-9; CDR3 DNA: TGTGCCAGCAGCGGCTACAGGGCCACTGAAGCTTTCTTT; CDR3 protein: CASSGYRATEAFF
clone size: many; J gene: TRBJ2-7; D gene: TRBD1; CDR3 length: 14; V gene: TRBV9; CDR3 DNA: TGTGCCAGCAGCGTCGGGACAGAACCCTACGAGCAGTACTTC; CDR3 protein: CASSVGTEPYEQYF
clone size: .; J gene: TRBJ1-1; D gene: .; CDR3 length: 11; V gene: TRBV20-1; CDR3 DNA: TGCAGTGCTGGGGGGGTTGAAGCAGCTTTCTTT; CDR3 protein: CSAGGVEAAFF
clone size: many; J gene: TRBJ2-3; D gene: .; CDR3 length: 12; V gene: TRBV5-4; CDR3 DNA: TGTGCCAGCAGCTTAGAGTCAGATACGCAGTATTTT; CDR3 protein: CASSLESDTQYF